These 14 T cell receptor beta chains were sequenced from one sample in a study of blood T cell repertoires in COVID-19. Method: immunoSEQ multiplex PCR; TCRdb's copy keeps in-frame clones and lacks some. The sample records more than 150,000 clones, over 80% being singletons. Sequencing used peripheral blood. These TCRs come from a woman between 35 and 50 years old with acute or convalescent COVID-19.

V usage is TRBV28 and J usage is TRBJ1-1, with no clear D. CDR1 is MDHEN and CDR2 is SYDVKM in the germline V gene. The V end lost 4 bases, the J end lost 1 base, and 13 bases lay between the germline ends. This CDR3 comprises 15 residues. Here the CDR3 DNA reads TGTGCCAGCAGTTCTTGGAGTCAGAGGAACACTGAAGCTTTCTTT. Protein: CASSSWSQRNTEAFF. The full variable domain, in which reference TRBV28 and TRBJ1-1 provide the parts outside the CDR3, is DVKVTQSSRYLVKRTGEKVFLECVQDMDHENMFWYRQDPGLGLRLIYFSYDVKMKEKGDIPEGYSVSREKKERFSLILESASTNQTSMYLCASSSWSQRNTEAFFGQGTRLTVV.

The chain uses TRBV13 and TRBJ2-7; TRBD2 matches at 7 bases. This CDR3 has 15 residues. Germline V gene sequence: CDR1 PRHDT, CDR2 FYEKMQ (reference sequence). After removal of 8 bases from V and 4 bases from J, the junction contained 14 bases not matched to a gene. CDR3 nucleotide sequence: TGTGCCAGCCGAAAGATGGGGGGGAACCCATACGAGCAGTACTTC. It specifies CASRKMGGNPYEQYF.

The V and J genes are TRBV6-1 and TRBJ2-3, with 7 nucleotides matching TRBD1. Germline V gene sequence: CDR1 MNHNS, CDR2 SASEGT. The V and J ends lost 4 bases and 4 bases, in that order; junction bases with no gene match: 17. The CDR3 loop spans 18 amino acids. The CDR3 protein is CASSVMDRTYRYADTQYF. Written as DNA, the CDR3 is TGTGCCAGCAGTGTGATGGACAGGACCTACCGCTATGCAGATACGCAGTATTTT.

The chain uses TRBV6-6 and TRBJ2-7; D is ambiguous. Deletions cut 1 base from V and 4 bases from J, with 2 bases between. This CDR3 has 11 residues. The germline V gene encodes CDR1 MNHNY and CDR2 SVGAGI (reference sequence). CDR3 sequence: CASSYLYEQYF. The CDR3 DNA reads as TGTGCCAGCAGTTACTTATACGAGCAGTACTTC.

CDR3 amino acids: CASRPTESYGYTF. CDR3 bases: TGCGCCAGCAGACCGACAGAGAGCTATGGCTACACCTTC. This rearrangement joins TRBV5-1 to TRBJ1-2, with D possibly being TRBD1 (5 bases). Germline CDR1 is SGHRS and CDR2 is YFSETQ. The CDR3 covers 13 residues. Trimming stripped 5 bases from V and 4 bases from J, with 12 bases between.

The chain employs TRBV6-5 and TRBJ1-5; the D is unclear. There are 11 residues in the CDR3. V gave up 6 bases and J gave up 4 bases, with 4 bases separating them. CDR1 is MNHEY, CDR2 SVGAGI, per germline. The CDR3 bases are TGTGCCAGCAGCGTAAATCAGCCCCAGCATTTT. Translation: CASSVNQPQHF.

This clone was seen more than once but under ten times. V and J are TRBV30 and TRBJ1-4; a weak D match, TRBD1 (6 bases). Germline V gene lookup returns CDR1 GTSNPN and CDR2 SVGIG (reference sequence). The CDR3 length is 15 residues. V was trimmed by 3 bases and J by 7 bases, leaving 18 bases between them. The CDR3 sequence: CAWSPMGRGSEKLFF. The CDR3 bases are TGTGCCTGGAGCCCCATGGGGAGGGGGAGTGAAAAACTGTTTTTT.

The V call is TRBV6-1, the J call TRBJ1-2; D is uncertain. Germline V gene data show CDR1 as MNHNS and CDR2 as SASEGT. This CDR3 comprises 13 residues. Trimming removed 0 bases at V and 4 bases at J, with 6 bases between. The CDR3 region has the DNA TGTGCCAGCAGTGAAGCTTCACTCTATGGCTACACCTTC. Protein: CASSEASLYGYTF.

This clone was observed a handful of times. CDR3 residues: CASSVSGRPSPQYF. CDR3 sequence (DNA): TGTGCCAGCAGCGTAAGCGGGAGGCCGTCACCCCAGTACTTC. The chain carries TRBV9 and TRBJ2-7, with 9 bases that match TRBD2. The CDR3 sequence is 14 residues long. Germline V gives CDR1 SGDLS, CDR2 YYNGEE. After removal of 1 base from V and 10 bases from J, the junction contained 9 bases not matched to a gene.

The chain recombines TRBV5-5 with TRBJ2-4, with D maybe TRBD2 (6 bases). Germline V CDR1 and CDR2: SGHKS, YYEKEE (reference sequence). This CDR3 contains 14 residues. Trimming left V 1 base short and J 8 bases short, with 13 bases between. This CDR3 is CASSLLTSIDIQYF. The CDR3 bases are TGTGCCAGCAGCTTGTTGACTAGTATAGACATTCAGTACTTC.

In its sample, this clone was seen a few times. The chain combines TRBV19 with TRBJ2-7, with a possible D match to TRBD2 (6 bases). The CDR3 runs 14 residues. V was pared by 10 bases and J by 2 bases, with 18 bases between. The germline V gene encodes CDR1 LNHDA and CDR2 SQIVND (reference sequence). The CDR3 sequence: CATATWDSTYEQYF. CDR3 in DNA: TGTGCCACAGCCACATGGGACTCCACCTACGAGCAGTACTTC.

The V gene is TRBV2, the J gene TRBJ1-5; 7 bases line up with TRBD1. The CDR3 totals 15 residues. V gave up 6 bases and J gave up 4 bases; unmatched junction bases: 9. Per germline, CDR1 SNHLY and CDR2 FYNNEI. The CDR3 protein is CASRVGAGGNQPQHF. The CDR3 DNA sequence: TGTGCCAGCAGGGTTGGGGCAGGGGGAAATCAGCCCCAGCATTTT.

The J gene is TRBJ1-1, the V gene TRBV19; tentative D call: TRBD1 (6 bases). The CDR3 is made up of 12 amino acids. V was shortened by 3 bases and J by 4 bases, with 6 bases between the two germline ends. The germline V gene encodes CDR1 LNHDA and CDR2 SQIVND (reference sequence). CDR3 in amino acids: CASSMGATEAFF. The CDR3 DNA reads TGTGCCAGTAGTATGGGGGCCACTGAAGCTTTCTTT.

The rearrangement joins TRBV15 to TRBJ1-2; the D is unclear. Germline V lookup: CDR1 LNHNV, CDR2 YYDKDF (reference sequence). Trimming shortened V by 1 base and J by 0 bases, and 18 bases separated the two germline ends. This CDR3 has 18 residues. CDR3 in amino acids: CATSRGPGFSEANYGYTF. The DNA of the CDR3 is TGTGCCACCAGCAGAGGGCCCGGTTTTAGCGAAGCTAACTATGGCTACACCTTC. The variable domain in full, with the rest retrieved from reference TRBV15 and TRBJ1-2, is DAMVIQNPRYQVTQFGKPVTLSCSQTLNHNVMYWYQQKSSQAPKLLFHYYDKDFNNEADTPDNFQSRRPNTSFCFLDIRSPGLGDTAMYLCATSRGPGFSEANYGYTFGSGTRLTVV.